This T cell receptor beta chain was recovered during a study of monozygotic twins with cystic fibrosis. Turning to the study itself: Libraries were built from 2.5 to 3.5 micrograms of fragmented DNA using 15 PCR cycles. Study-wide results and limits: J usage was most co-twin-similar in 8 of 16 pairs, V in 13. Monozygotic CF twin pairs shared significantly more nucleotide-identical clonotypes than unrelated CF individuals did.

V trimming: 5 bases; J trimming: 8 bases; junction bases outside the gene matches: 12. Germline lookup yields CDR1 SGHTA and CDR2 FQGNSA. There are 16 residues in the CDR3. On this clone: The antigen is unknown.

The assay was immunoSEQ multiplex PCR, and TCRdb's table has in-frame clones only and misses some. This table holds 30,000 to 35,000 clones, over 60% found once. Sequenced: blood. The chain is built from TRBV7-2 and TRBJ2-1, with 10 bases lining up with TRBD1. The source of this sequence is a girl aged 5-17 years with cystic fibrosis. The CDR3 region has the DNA TGTGCCAGCAGCCAATGGACGGGACAGGGGAGGGATGAGCAGTTCTTC. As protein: CASSQWTGQGRDEQFF. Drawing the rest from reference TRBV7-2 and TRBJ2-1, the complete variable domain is GAGVSQSPSNKVTEKGKDVELRCDPISGHTALYWYRQSLGQGLEFLIYFQGNSAPDKSGLPSDRFSAERTGGSVSTLTIQRTQQEDSAVYLCASSQWTGQGRDEQFFGPGTRLTVL.